This T cell receptor (beta chain) was sequenced during a study of technical replicates of blood from a handful of donors. The CDR3 is made up of 12 amino acids. With 7 bases removed from V and 4 bases from J, the gap between germline ends came to 10 bases. Germline lookup yields CDR1 ENHRY and CDR2 SYGVKD. Sequencing used immunoSEQ multiplex PCR; TCRdb keeps in-frame clones, though not all of them. In the table there are 77,000 or so clones, roughly 92% of which are singletons. The chain recombines TRBV10-3 with TRBJ1-2; no definite D call. The specimen was T cells isolated from PBMCs. The source of this sequence is a human donor in good health. The CDR3: CAITHGSYGYTF. In nucleotides, the CDR3 is TGTGCCATCACTCACGGGAGCTATGGCTACACCTTC.